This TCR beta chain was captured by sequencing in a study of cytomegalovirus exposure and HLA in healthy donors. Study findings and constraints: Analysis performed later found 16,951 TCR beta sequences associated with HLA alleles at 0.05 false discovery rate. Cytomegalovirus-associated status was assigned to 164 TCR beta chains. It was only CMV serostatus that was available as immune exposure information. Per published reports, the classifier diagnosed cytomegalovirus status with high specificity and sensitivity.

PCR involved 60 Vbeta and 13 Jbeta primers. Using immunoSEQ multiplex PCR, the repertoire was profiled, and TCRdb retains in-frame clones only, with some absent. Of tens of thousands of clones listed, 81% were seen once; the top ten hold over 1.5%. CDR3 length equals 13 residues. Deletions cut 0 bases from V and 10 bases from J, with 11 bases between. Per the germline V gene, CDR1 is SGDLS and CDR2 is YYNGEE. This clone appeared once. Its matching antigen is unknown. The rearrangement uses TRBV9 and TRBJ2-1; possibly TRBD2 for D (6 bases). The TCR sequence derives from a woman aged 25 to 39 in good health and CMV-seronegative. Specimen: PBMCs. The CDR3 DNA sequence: TGTGCCAGCAGCGTAGAAAAGGCGGGGGAGCAGTTCTTC. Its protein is CASSVEKAGEQFF.